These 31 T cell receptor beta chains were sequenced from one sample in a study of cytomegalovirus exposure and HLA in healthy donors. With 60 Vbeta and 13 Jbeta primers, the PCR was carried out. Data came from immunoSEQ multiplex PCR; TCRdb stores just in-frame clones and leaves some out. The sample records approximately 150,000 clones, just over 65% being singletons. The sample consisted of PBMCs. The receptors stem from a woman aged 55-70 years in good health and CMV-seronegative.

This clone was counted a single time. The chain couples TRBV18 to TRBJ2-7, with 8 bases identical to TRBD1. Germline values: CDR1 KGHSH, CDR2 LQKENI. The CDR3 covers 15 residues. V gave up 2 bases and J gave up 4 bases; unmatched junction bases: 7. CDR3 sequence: CASSPAPGQAYEQYF. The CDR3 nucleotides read TGTGCCAGCTCACCAGCCCCGGGACAGGCATACGAGCAGTACTTC. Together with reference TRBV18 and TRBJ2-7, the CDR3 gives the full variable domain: NAGVMQNPRHLVRRRGQEARLRCSPMKGHSHVYWYRQLPEEGLKFMVYLQKENIIDESGMPKERFSAEFPKEGPSILRIQQVVRGDSAAYFCASSPAPGQAYEQYFGPGTRLTVT.

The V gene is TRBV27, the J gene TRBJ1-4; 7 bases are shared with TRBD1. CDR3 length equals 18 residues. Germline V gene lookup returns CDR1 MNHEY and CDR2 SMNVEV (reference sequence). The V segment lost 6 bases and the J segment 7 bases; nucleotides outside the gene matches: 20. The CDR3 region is CASRNSRSDRDRGEKLFF. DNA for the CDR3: TGTGCCAGCAGAAACTCTCGTAGTGACAGGGATAGAGGTGAAAAACTGTTTTTT.

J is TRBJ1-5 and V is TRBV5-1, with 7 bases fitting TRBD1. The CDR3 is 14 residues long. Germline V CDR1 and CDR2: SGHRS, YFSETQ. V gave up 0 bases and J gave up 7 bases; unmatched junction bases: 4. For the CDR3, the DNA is TGCGCCAGCAGCTTGGAAGGGGGCACGCAGCCCCAGCATTTT. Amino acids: CASSLEGGTQPQHF.

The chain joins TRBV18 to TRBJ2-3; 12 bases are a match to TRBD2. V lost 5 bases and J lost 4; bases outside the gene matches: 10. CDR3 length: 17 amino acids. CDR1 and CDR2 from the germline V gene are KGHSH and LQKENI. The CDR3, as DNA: TGTGCCAGCTCATATAGGACTAGCGGGATGAGGCCAGATACGCAGTATTTT. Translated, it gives CASSYRTSGMRPDTQYF.

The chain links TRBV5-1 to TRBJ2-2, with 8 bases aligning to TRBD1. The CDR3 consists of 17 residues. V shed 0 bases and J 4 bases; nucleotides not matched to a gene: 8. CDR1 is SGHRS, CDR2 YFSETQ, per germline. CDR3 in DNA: TGCGCCAGCAGCTTGGAATTTCAGGGGGCAGGCACCGGGGAGCTGTTTTTT. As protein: CASSLEFQGAGTGELFF.

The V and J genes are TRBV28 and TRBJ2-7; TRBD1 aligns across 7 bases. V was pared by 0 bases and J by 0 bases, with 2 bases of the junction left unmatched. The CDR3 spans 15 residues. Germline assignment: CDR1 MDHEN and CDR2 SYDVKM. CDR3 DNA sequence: TGTGCCAGCAGTTTATGGGGGACAGCCTCCTACGAGCAGTACTTC. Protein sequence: CASSLWGTASYEQYF.

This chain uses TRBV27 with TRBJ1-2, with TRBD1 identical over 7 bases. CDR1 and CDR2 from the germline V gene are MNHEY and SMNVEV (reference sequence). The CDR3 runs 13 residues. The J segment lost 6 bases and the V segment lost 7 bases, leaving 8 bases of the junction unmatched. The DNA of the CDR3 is TGTGCCAGCAAAACTACAGGGGTAAATGGCTACACCTTC. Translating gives CASKTTGVNGYTF.

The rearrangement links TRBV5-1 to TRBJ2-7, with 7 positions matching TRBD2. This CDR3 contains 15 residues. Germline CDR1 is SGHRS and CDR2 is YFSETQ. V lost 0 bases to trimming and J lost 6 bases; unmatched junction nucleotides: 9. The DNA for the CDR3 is TGCGCCAGCAGCTTGGAGGCGGGAGCTCGGAGCGAGCAGTACTTC. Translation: CASSLEAGARSEQYF.

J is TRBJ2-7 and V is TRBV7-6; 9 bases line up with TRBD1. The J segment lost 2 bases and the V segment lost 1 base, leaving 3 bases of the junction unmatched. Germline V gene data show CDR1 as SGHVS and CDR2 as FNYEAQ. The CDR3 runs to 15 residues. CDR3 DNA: TGTGCCAGCAGCTTAGGGGGACAGGGACCCTACGAGCAGTACTTC. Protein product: CASSLGGQGPYEQYF.

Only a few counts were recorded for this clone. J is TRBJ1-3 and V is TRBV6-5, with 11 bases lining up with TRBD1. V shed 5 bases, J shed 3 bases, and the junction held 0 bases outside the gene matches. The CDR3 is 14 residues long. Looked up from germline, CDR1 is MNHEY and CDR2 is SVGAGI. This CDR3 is CASSGTGGGNTIYF. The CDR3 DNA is TGTGCCAGCAGTGGGACAGGGGGTGGAAACACCATATATTTT.

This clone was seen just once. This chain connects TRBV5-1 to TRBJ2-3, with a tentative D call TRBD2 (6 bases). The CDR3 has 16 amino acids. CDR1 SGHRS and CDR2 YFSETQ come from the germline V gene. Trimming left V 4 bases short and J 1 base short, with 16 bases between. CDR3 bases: TGCGCCAGCAGCGCCCGCTCTAGCGATCGCACAGATACGCAGTATTTT. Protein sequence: CASSARSSDRTDTQYF.

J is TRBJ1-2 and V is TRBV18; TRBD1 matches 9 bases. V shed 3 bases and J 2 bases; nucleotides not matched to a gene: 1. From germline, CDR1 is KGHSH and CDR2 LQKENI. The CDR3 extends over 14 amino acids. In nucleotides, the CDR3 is TGTGCCAGCTCACCCGGGACAGGGAACTATGGCTACACCTTC. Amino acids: CASSPGTGNYGYTF. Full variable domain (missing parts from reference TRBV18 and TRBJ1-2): NAGVMQNPRHLVRRRGQEARLRCSPMKGHSHVYWYRQLPEEGLKFMVYLQKENIIDESGMPKERFSAEFPKEGPSILRIQQVVRGDSAAYFCASSPGTGNYGYTFGSGTRLTVV.

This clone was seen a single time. The CDR3: CASMSKSYGYTF. Written as DNA, the CDR3 is TGTGCCAGTATGTCAAAATCCTATGGCTACACCTTC. J is TRBJ1-2 and V is TRBV19; no definite D call. From germline, CDR1 is LNHDA and CDR2 SQIVND (reference sequence). The ends were cut back, 7 bases at V and 4 bases at J, with 10 bases in the middle. The length of the CDR3 is 12 residues.

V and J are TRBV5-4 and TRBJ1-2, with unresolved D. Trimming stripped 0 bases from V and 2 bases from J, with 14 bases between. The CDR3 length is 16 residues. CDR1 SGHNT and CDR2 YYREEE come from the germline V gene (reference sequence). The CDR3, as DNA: TGTGCCAGCAGCTTGGTGGGTACAGCCTACAACTATGGCTACACCTTC. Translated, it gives CASSLVGTAYNYGYTF.

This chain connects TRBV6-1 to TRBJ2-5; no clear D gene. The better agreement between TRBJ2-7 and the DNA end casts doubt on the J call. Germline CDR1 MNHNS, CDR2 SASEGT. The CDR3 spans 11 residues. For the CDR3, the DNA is TGTGCCAGCAGCGCCCCCTACGAGCAGTACTTC. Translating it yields CASSAPYEQYF.

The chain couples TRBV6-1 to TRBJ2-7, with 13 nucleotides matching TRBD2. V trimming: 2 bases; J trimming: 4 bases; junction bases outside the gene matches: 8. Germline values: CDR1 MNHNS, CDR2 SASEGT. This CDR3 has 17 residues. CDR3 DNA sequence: TGTGCCAGCAGTGAACGATGGACTAGCGGGGGCCTTTACGAGCAGTACTTC. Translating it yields CASSERWTSGGLYEQYF.

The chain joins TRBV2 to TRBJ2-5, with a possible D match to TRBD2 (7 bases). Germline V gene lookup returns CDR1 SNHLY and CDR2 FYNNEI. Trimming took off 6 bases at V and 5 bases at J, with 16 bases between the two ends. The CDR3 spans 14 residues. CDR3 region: CASRAPRGAETQYF. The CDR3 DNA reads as TGTGCCAGCAGGGCACCCCGGGGGGCGGAGACCCAGTACTTC.

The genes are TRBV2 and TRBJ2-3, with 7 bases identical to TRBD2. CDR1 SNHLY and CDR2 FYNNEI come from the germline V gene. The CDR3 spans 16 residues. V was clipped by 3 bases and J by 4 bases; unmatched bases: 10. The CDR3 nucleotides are TGTGCCAGCAGTGACCCCTTGGCGGGAGTATCAGATACGCAGTATTTT. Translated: CASSDPLAGVSDTQYF.

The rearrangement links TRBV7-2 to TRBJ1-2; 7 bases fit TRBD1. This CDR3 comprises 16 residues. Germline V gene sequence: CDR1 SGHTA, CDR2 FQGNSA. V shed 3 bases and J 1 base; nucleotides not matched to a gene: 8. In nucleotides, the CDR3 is TGTGCCAGCAGCTTCCGGGACAGCTACCTTAACTATGGCTACACCTTC. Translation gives CASSFRDSYLNYGYTF.

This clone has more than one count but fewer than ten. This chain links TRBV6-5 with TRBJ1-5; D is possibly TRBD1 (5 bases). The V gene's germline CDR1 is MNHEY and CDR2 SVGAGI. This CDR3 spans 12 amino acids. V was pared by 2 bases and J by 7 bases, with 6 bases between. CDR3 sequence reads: CASSYAGQPQHF. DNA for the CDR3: TGTGCCAGCAGTTACGCAGGGCAGCCCCAGCATTTT.

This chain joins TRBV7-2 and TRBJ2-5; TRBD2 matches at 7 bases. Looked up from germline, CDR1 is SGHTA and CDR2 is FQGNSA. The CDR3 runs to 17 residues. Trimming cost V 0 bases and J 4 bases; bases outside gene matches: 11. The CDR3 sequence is CASSLAPPRGERETQYF. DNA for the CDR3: TGTGCCAGCAGCTTAGCCCCCCCTCGGGGGGAGAGAGAGACCCAGTACTTC.

CDR3 amino acids: CASSLDRGVFDEQFF. CDR3 DNA: TGTGCCAGCAGCTTGGACAGGGGGGTGTTCGATGAGCAGTTCTTC. The chain uses TRBV5-4 and TRBJ2-1; 8 nucleotides match TRBD1. The junction had 7 bases not matched to a gene; V was cut back by 0 bases and J by 8 bases. From germline, CDR1 is SGHNT and CDR2 YYREEE (reference sequence). The CDR3 spans 15 residues. The variable domain in full, completed from reference TRBV5-4 and TRBJ2-1, reads ETGVTQSPTHLIKTRGQQVTLRCSSQSGHNTVSWYQQALGQGPQFIFQYYREEENGRGNFPPRFSGLQFPNYSSELNVNALELDDSALYLCASSLDRGVFDEQFFGPGTRLTVL.

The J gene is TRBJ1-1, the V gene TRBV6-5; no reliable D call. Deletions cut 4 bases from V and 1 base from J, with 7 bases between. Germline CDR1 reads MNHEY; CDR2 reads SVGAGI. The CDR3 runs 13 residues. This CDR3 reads CASSWSGNTEAFF. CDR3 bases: TGTGCCAGCAGTTGGTCAGGGAACACTGAAGCTTTCTTT.

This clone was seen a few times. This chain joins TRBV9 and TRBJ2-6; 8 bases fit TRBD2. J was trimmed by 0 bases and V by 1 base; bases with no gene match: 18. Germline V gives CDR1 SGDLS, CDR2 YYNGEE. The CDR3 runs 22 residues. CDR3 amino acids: CASSVRRTGERGRDSGANVLTF. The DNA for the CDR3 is TGTGCCAGCAGCGTACGCCGTACTGGGGAGCGGGGGAGAGACTCTGGGGCCAACGTCCTGACTTTC.

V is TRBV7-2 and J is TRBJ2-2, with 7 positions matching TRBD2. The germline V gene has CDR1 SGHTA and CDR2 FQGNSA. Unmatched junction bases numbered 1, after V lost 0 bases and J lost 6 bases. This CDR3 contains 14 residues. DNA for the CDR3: TGTGCCAGCAGCTTAGCGGCGGGAGCCGGGGAGCTGTTTTTT. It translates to CASSLAAGAGELFF.

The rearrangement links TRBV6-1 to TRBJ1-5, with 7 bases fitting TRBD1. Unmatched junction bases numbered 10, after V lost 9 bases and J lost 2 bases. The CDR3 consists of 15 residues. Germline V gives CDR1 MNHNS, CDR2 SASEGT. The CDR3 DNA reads TGTGCCAGTCAAGGACTTACAGGGGGCAATCAGCCCCAGCATTTT. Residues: CASQGLTGGNQPQHF.

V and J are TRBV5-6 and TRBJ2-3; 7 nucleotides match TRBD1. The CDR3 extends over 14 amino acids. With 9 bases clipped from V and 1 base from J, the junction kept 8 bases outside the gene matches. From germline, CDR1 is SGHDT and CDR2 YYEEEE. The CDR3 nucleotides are TGTGCCACACGGGACAGTTTGGGCACAGATACGCAGTATTTT. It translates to CATRDSLGTDTQYF.

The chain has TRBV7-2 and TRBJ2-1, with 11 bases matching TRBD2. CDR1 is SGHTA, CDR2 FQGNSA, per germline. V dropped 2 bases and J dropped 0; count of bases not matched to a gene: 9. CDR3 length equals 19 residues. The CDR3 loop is CASSLRASGGSSSYNEQFF. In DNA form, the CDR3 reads TGTGCCAGCAGCTTAAGGGCTAGCGGGGGGTCGAGCTCCTACAATGAGCAGTTCTTC.

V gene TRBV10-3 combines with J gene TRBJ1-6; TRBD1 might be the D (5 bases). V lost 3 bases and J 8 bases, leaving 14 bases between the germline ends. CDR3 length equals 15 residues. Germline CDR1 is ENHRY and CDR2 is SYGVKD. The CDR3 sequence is CAISDGQGRDSPLHF. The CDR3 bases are TGTGCCATCAGTGACGGACAAGGACGGGATTCACCCCTCCACTTT.

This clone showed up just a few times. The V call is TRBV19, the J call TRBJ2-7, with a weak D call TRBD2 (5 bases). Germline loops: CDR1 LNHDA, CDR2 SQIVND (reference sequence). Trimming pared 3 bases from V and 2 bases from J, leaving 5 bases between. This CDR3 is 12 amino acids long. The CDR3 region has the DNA TGTGCCAGTAGTATCGGGACCTACGAGCAGTACTTC. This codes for CASSIGTYEQYF.

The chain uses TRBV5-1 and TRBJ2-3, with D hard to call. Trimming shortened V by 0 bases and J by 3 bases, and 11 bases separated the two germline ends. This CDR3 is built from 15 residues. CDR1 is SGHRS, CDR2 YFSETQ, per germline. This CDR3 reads CASSLERQLTDTQYF. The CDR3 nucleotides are TGCGCCAGCAGCTTGGAGCGCCAGCTTACAGATACGCAGTATTTT.